This T cell receptor beta chain was found in a study of identical twins. Germline CDR1 SGHRS, CDR2 YFSETQ. The trim removed 4 bases at V and 8 bases at J, leaving 15 bases unmatched. The CDR3 length is 17 residues. This clonotype was counted only a few times. MiXCR, run by TCRdb on the 5' RACE reads, gives a single entry per CDR3 protein. The sample lists under 350,000 distinct CDR3 sequences; 9.5% were seen once. The data also belong to a second study, concerning yellow fever vaccine responses in identical twins.

V gene TRBV5-1 combines with J gene TRBJ2-1, with 10 bases aligning to TRBD1. Sample: CD8+ T cells sorted from blood. The clonotype was recovered from a woman between 18 and 30 years old in good health. The CDR3 loop is CASSRFTEDRGLDEQFF. The CDR3 DNA follows: TGCGCCAGCAGCCGCTTTACGGAAGACAGGGGGCTGGATGAGCAGTTCTTC. The whole variable domain, filled in from reference TRBV5-1 and TRBJ2-1, reads KAGVTQTPRYLIKTRGQQVTLSCSPISGHRSVSWYQQTPGQGLQFLFEYFSETQRNKGNFPGRFSGRQFSNSRSEMNVSTLELGDSALYLCASSRFTEDRGLDEQFFGPGTRLTVL.